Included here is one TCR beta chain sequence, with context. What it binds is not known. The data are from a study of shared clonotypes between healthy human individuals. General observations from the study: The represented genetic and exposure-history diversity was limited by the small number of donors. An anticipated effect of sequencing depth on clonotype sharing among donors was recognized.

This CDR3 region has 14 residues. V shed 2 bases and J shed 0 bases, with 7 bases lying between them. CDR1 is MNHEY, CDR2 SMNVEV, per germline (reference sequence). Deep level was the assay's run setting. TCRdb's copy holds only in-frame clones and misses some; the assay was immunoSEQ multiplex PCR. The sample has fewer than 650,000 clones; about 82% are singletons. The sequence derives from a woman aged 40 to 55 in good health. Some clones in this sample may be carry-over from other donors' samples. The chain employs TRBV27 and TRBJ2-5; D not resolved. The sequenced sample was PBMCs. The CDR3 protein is CASSLGGYQETQYF. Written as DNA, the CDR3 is TGTGCCAGCAGTTTAGGTGGATACCAAGAGACCCAGTACTTC.